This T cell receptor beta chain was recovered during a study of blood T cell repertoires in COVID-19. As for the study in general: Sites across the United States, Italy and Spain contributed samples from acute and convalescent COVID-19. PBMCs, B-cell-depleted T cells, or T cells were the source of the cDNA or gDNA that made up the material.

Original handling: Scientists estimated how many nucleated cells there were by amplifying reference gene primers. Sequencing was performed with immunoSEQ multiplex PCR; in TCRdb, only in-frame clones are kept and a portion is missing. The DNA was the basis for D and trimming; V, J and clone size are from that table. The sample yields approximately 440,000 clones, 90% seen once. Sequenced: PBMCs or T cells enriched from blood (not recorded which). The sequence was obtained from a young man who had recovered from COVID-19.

The CDR3 nucleotides are TGTGCCTGGAAAGGTGACAGAAATTCACCCCTCCACTTT. Its translation: CAWKGDRNSPLHF. The V call is TRBV30, the J call TRBJ1-6; a weak D match, TRBD1 (5 bases). The CDR3 consists of 13 residues. V lost 4 bases to trimming and J lost 7 bases, with 11 bases between them. The germline V gene encodes CDR1 GTSNPN and CDR2 SVGIG (reference sequence).